The clone carrying this T cell receptor beta chain was detected once. The CDR3 is 17 amino acids. Germline V gives CDR1 SGHTS, CDR2 YDEGEE. V was clipped by 4 bases and J by 6 bases; unmatched bases: 17. The data derive from a study of shared T cell receptors in the human thymus. Measured with immunoSEQ multiplex PCR; TCRdb has only the in-frame clones, and not every one. The data contain about 660,000 clones, about 87% of them seen just once; the ten biggest clones take up about 0.0094%. The same data also contributed to another study, on human thymus T cells. Per that paper: Resections that were taken during corrective heart surgery supplied the thymus tissue. Thymic and blood repertoires appeared to display a bias in their usage of V and J genes. Unrelated people showed highly overlapping thymic repertoires, related research reported.

This chain links TRBV5-8 with TRBJ2-3, with 7 positions matching TRBD1. The sequenced sample consisted of thymocytes. This receptor was taken from a boy in the first two years of life with a congenital heart defect. For the CDR3, the DNA is TGTGCCAGCAGCCCCCTGATACAGGGACAGTCTAACGATACGCAGTATTTT. Its translation: CASSPLIQGQSNDTQYF. The variable domain in full, completed from reference TRBV5-8 and TRBJ2-3, reads EAGVTQSPTHLIKTRGQQATLRCSPISGHTSVYWYQQALGLGLQFLLWYDEGEERNRGNFPPRFSGRQFPNYSSELNVNALELEDSALYLCASSPLIQGQSNDTQYFGPGTRLTVL.